One sample yielded the 18 T cell receptor beta chains listed below, sequenced in a study of blood T cell repertoires in COVID-19. TCRdb's table, derived via immunoSEQ multiplex PCR, lists solely in-frame clones and lacks some. Of 100,000 to 150,000 clones listed, around 85% are singletons. Specimen: peripheral blood. Receptors originate from a woman aged 50 to 65 with acute or convalescent COVID-19.

This rearrangement joins TRBV9 to TRBJ1-2, with 10 bases fitting TRBD1. The germline CDR1 and CDR2 sequences are SGDLS and YYNGEE. With V trimmed by 4 bases and J by 6 bases, 9 bases remained unmatched. The CDR3 is 15 residues long. CDR3 sequence reads: CASSTTGTGVHGYTF. The CDR3 DNA follows: TGTGCCAGCAGCACCACCGGGACAGGGGTACATGGCTACACCTTC.

The chain links TRBV4-1 to TRBJ1-1, with TRBD1 identical over 12 bases. Germline V gene data show CDR1 as MGHRA and CDR2 as YSYEKL. V was pared by 0 bases and J by 10 bases, with 3 bases of the junction left unmatched. CDR3 length: 14 residues. CDR3 DNA: TGCGCCAGCAGCCAAGACCTGGGACAGGGGGCAGCTTTCTTT. It encodes CASSQDLGQGAAFF.

CDR3 amino acids: CASSVEPYEQYF. The CDR3 region has the DNA TGTGCCAGCAGCGTTGAGCCCTACGAGCAGTACTTC. The chain employs TRBV11-2 and TRBJ2-7, with D uncertain. V was cut by 5 bases and J by 2 bases, with 7 bases left in between. There are 12 residues in the CDR3. Germline V gene data show CDR1 as SGHAT and CDR2 as FQNNGV.

The J gene is TRBJ2-7, the V gene TRBV12-5, with 7 bases that match TRBD1. The trim removed 4 bases at V and 6 bases at J, leaving 12 bases unmatched. The CDR3 runs to 15 residues. The germline V gene has CDR1 LGHNT and CDR2 FRNRAP. CDR3: CASGSQTGFNAEQYF. CDR3 in DNA: TGTGCTAGTGGTTCCCAGACAGGGTTTAACGCCGAGCAGTACTTC. Combining the CDR3 with reference TRBV12-5 and TRBJ2-7 gives the whole variable domain DARVTQTPRHKVTEMGQEVTMRCQPILGHNTVFWYRQTMMQGLELLAYFRNRAPLDDSGMPKDRFSAEMPDATLATLKIQPSEPRDSAVYFCASGSQTGFNAEQYFGPGTRLTVT.

V gene TRBV3-1 (or the pseudogene TRBV3-2) combines with J gene TRBJ2-1; TRBD2 matches at 12 bases. Germline-derived CDR1 and CDR2 are LGHDT and YNNKEL (reference sequence). The CDR3 is made up of 22 amino acids. The trim removed 1 base at V and 7 bases at J, leaving 23 bases unmatched. The DNA of the CDR3 is TGTGCCAGCAGCCAAGCCCTAGCGGGGGGGCCTTTCCCATCTACATTTGGGAATGAGCAGTTCTTC. Protein: CASSQALAGGPFPSTFGNEQFF.

The CDR3 nucleotides are TGTGCCAGCAGCTTAGCTACCCCCGGGAGAGGGGCCAACGTCCTGACTTTC. Translating it yields CASSLATPGRGANVLTF. The genes are TRBV11-2 and TRBJ2-6, with a possible D match to TRBD2 (6 bases). The CDR3 has 17 residues. The ends were cut back, 1 base at V and 4 bases at J, with 14 bases in the middle. Germline assignment: CDR1 SGHAT and CDR2 FQNNGV. Looking up the rest from reference TRBV11-2 and TRBJ2-6 gives the full variable domain: EAGVAQSPRYKIIEKRQSVAFWCNPISGHATLYWYQQILGQGPKLLIQFQNNGVVDDSQLPKDRFSAERLKGVDSTLKIQPAKLEDSAVYLCASSLATPGRGANVLTFGAGSRLTVL.

The CDR3 DNA follows: TGCGCCAGCAGCTTGGATGGCAGCTCTGGGGCCAACGTCCTGACTTTC. Its protein is CASSLDGSSGANVLTF. The chain employs TRBV5-1 and TRBJ2-6; D not certain. CDR1 is SGHRS, CDR2 YFSETQ, per germline. This CDR3 is 16 amino acids long. V gave up 0 bases and J gave up 0 bases, with 7 bases separating them.

This chain uses TRBV11-2 with TRBJ2-7; D might be TRBD2 (6 bases). Trimming pared 6 bases from V and 6 bases from J, leaving 21 bases between. The CDR3 sequence is 15 residues long. The germline V gene encodes CDR1 SGHAT and CDR2 FQNNGV. DNA for the CDR3: TGTGCCAGCAGTTCGCGGGACGGAGTGTCGGTCGAGCAGTACTTC. Its translation: CASSSRDGVSVEQYF.

The chain combines TRBV6-5 with TRBJ1-2; 11 nucleotides match TRBD1. The CDR3 has 14 amino acids. V was clipped by 10 bases and J by 5 bases; unmatched bases: 9. Per the germline V gene, CDR1 is MNHEY and CDR2 is SVGAGI. The CDR3 protein is CAIDRTGGGYGYTF. The CDR3 bases are TGTGCCATCGATAGGACAGGGGGCGGATATGGCTACACCTTC.

The J gene is TRBJ1-2, the V gene TRBV28, with D unresolved. V was shortened by 2 bases and J by 4 bases, with 11 bases between the two germline ends. Germline values: CDR1 MDHEN, CDR2 SYDVKM. The CDR3 spans 14 residues. CDR3 sequence (DNA): TGTGCCAGCAGTTTAAGGGAGTACGGCTATGGCTACACCTTC. This codes for CASSLREYGYGYTF.

CDR3 nucleotides: TGTGCCAGCAGCTTGGGGCGGGGGGACCAAGAGACCCAGTACTTC. Residues: CASSLGRGDQETQYF. The chain carries TRBV5-8 and TRBJ2-5, with TRBD2 matching 8 bases. Germline CDR1 and CDR2: SGHTS and YDEGEE. The V gene end was trimmed by 0 bases and the J gene end by 0 bases; junction bases not matched to a gene: 1. There are 15 residues in the CDR3.

This clone was seen a few times. CDR3 DNA: TGTGCCAGCAGCCGTACGGGACTAGTCTCACAGTTCTTC. It specifies CASSRTGLVSQFF. The gene calls are TRBV7-2 and TRBJ2-1; 8 bases are shared with TRBD2. The CDR3 is 13 amino acids. V was pared by 5 bases and J by 13 bases, with 10 bases of the junction left unmatched. The germline V gene has CDR1 SGHTA and CDR2 FQGNSA.

The V gene is TRBV19, the J gene TRBJ2-2; TRBD1 matches 10 bases. Per the germline V gene, CDR1 is LNHDA and CDR2 is SQIVND (reference sequence). Trimming at V came to 0 bases and at J to 6 bases, leaving 1 base not matched to a gene. The CDR3 sequence is 15 residues long. In nucleotides, the CDR3 is TGTGCCAGTAGTATAGAGGGGACAGGGGCCGGGGAGCTGTTTTTT. Its protein is CASSIEGTGAGELFF.

This chain links TRBV27 with TRBJ1-5; 7 bases align to TRBD1. Germline loops: CDR1 MNHEY, CDR2 SMNVEV (reference sequence). The CDR3 is 16 residues long. Trimming at V came to 5 bases and at J to 5 bases, leaving 12 bases not matched to a gene. This chain's CDR3 is CASSPRDRTNDQPQHF. CDR3 nucleotide sequence: TGTGCCAGCAGTCCTAGGGACAGAACGAACGATCAGCCCCAGCATTTT.

About this clone: Other DNA sequences from this sample encode an identical CDR3 as well. This chain links TRBV29-1 with TRBJ1-1; the match to TRBD1 covers 9 bases. J was trimmed by 0 bases and V by 6 bases; bases with no gene match: 2. There are 13 residues in the CDR3. The germline V gene has CDR1 SQVTM and CDR2 ANQGSEA. The CDR3 DNA reads as TGCAGCGTGGACAGGGGCATGAACACTGAAGCTTTCTTT. The encoded protein is CSVDRGMNTEAFF.

The chain employs TRBV11-3 and TRBJ2-3; D not certain. The V end lost 0 bases, the J end lost 1 base, and 11 bases lay between the germline ends. CDR1 SGHNT and CDR2 YENEEA come from the germline V gene. This CDR3 has 16 amino acids. This chain's CDR3 is CASSLEAGAGTDTQYF. The CDR3 nucleotides are TGTGCCAGCAGCTTAGAGGCTGGTGCTGGCACAGATACGCAGTATTTT.

The chain combines TRBV12-5 with TRBJ1-4; a weak D match, TRBD1 (5 bases). This CDR3 is 15 amino acids long. Germline CDR1 LGHNT, CDR2 FRNRAP. Between the trimmed V and J ends, which lost 1 base and 8 bases, there was a span of 14 bases. Written as DNA, the CDR3 is TGTGCTAGTGGTTTGGGACAGACCGAAGGGGAAAAACTGTTTTTT. Amino acids: CASGLGQTEGEKLFF. Looking up the rest from reference TRBV12-5 and TRBJ1-4 gives the full variable domain: DARVTQTPRHKVTEMGQEVTMRCQPILGHNTVFWYRQTMMQGLELLAYFRNRAPLDDSGMPKDRFSAEMPDATLATLKIQPSEPRDSAVYFCASGLGQTEGEKLFFGSGTQLSVL.

The chain links TRBV6-2 or TRBV6-3 to TRBJ1-1; D is undetermined. The CDR3 length is 16 residues. V gave up 6 bases and J gave up 0 bases, with 17 bases separating them. Germline V lookup: CDR1 MNHEY, CDR2 SVGEGT. CDR3 region: CASSPRKQSMNTEAFF. As DNA, the CDR3 is TGTGCCAGCAGCCCTCGTAAACAGAGCATGAACACTGAAGCTTTCTTT.